These 12 T cell receptor beta chains were all obtained from the same sample, sequenced in a study of cytotoxic CD8 clonotypes in ibrutinib-treated CLL. Generated by immunoSEQ multiplex PCR, the TCRdb table keeps only in-frame clones and is missing some. The table has roughly 330,000 clones, 67% seen once. This specimen consisted of PBMCs, obtained after 36 months of ibrutinib treatment. The receptors originated from a human donor with chronic lymphocytic leukemia.

J is TRBJ2-3 and V is TRBV5-1; TRBD1 might be the D (6 bases). V lost 1 base and J 5 bases, leaving 11 bases between the germline ends. The CDR3 runs to 14 residues. Per germline, CDR1 SGHRS and CDR2 YFSETQ. The DNA for the CDR3 is TGCGCCAGCAGCTTGAGTGGGGGACAAGATACGCAGTATTTT. Its translation is CASSLSGGQDTQYF.

The chain links TRBV2 to TRBJ2-7; D is undetermined. V was trimmed by 3 bases and J by 7 bases, leaving 16 bases between them. Germline values: CDR1 SNHLY, CDR2 FYNNEI. The CDR3 runs to 14 residues. This CDR3 is CASSDGTAVREQYF. The CDR3 DNA reads TGTGCCAGCAGTGATGGAACTGCCGTCAGGGAGCAGTACTTC.

This sequence joins TRBV5-1 and TRBJ1-2; 9 bases map to TRBD1. This CDR3 region has 14 residues. Germline V gives CDR1 SGHRS, CDR2 YFSETQ. V lost 5 bases and J lost 6; bases outside the gene matches: 8. DNA of the CDR3: TGCGCCAGCAGTCGGACAGGGGACTTCGATGGCTACACCTTC. Translation gives CASSRTGDFDGYTF.

The V call is TRBV11-2, the J call TRBJ2-7; D gene ambiguous. Trimming removed 1 base from V and 4 bases from J, with 11 bases in between. This CDR3 has 14 residues. Germline CDR1 and CDR2: SGHAT and FQNNGV. Written as DNA, the CDR3 is TGTGCCAGCAGCTTAGGTGGCCTCCAATACGAGCAGTACTTC. As protein: CASSLGGLQYEQYF.

This clone was seen a handful of times. This chain joins TRBV5-1 and TRBJ1-2, with D tentatively TRBD1 (6 bases). The CDR3 is 12 residues long. Germline-derived CDR1 and CDR2 are SGHRS and YFSETQ. Trimming removed 4 bases at V and 4 bases at J, with 8 bases between. CDR3 sequence: CASSPDSYGYTF. The CDR3 bases are TGCGCCAGCAGCCCGGACAGCTATGGCTACACCTTC.

This chain joins TRBV5-4 and TRBJ2-1, with 13 bases identical to TRBD2. The V and J ends lost 4 bases and 7 bases, in that order; junction bases with no gene match: 5. Germline CDR1 and CDR2: SGHNT and YYREEE (reference sequence). The CDR3 length is 15 residues. CDR3 residues: CASSPPGLAGNEQFF. CDR3 DNA sequence: TGTGCCAGCAGCCCCCCGGGACTAGCGGGAAATGAGCAGTTCTTC. Together with reference TRBV5-4 and TRBJ2-1, the CDR3 gives the full variable domain: ETGVTQSPTHLIKTRGQQVTLRCSSQSGHNTVSWYQQALGQGPQFIFQYYREEENGRGNFPPRFSGLQFPNYSSELNVNALELDDSALYLCASSPPGLAGNEQFFGPGTRLTVL.

The chain links TRBV19 to TRBJ1-5; no definite D call. Germline V gives CDR1 LNHDA, CDR2 SQIVND (reference sequence). The CDR3 totals 16 residues. V was shortened by 5 bases and J by 0 bases, with 14 bases between the two germline ends. This chain's CDR3 is CASSLKGIYSNQPQHF. CDR3 DNA sequence: TGTGCCAGTAGTCTCAAGGGTATCTATAGCAATCAGCCCCAGCATTTT.

The V call is TRBV4-1, the J call TRBJ2-1; 8 bases are shared with TRBD2. The CDR3 sequence is 18 residues long. Looked up from germline, CDR1 is MGHRA and CDR2 is YSYEKL. The V segment lost 3 bases and the J segment 6 bases; nucleotides outside the gene matches: 16. The CDR3 sequence is CASSHPGGERGLPNEQFF. The CDR3 DNA follows: TGCGCCAGCAGCCACCCCGGGGGAGAGCGGGGGCTCCCCAATGAGCAGTTCTTC.

The J gene is TRBJ2-3, the V gene TRBV4-2, with 9 bases identical to TRBD2. The CDR3 totals 15 residues. V shed 4 bases and J 5 bases; nucleotides not matched to a gene: 7. The V gene's germline CDR1 is LGHNA and CDR2 YNFKEQ. CDR3 protein: CASSPGLAMIDTQYF. In DNA, the CDR3 is TGTGCCAGCAGCCCCGGACTAGCGATGATAGATACGCAGTATTTT.

The CDR3 protein is CASSLKGPHYNEQFF. In DNA form, the CDR3 reads TGTGCCAGCAGCTTGAAGGGCCCCCATTACAATGAGCAGTTCTTC. The chain carries TRBV5-6 and TRBJ2-1; D not resolved. The CDR3 has 15 residues. Trimming removed 1 base from V and 4 bases from J, with 12 bases in between. Per the germline V gene, CDR1 is SGHDT and CDR2 is YYEEEE.

The chain is built from TRBV27 and TRBJ2-7; D not resolved. The CDR3 is 15 residues long. Germline V gene data show CDR1 as MNHEY and CDR2 as SMNVEV (reference sequence). Trimming cost V 3 bases and J 3 bases, with 15 bases left between them. This chain's CDR3 is CASSFIAAPVYEQYF. CDR3 in DNA: TGTGCCAGCAGTTTTATTGCCGCCCCGGTCTACGAGCAGTACTTC.

J is TRBJ2-7 and V is TRBV5-1, with 10 bases fitting TRBD1. This CDR3 is 13 amino acids long. Germline CDR1 and CDR2: SGHRS and YFSETQ. The trim removed 2 bases at V and 6 bases at J, leaving 2 bases unmatched. The CDR3 here is CASSFRQGAEQYF. The CDR3 coding sequence is TGCGCCAGCAGCTTCCGACAGGGGGCCGAGCAGTACTTC.